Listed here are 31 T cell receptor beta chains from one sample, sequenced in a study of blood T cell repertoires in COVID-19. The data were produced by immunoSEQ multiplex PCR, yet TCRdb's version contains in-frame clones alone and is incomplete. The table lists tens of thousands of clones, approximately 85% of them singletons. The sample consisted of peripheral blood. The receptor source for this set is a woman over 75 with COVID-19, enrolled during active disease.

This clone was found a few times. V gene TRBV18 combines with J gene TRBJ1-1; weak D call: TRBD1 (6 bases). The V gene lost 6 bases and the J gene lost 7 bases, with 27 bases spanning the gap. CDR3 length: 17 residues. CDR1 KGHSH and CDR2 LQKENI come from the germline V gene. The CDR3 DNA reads TGTGCCAGCTCCCTTTCTTGGGGACAACCTCCGCTCCGTGAAGCTTTCTTT. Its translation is CASSLSWGQPPLREAFF.

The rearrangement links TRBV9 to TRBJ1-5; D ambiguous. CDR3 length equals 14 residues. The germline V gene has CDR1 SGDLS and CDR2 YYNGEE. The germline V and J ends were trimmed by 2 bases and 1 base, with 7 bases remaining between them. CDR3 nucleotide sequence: TGTGCCAGCAGCGTGGGCTTGAGCAATCAGCCCCAGCATTTT. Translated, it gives CASSVGLSNQPQHF.

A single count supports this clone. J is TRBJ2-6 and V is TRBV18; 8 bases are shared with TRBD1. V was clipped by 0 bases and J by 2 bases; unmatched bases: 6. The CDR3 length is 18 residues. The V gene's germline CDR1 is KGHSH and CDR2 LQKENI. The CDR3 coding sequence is TGTGCCAGCTCACCACCCGGGACAGGCACAACTGGGGCCAACGTCCTGACTTTC. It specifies CASSPPGTGTTGANVLTF. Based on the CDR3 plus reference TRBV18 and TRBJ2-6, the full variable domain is NAGVMQNPRHLVRRRGQEARLRCSPMKGHSHVYWYRQLPEEGLKFMVYLQKENIIDESGMPKERFSAEFPKEGPSILRIQQVVRGDSAAYFCASSPPGTGTTGANVLTFGAGSRLTVL.

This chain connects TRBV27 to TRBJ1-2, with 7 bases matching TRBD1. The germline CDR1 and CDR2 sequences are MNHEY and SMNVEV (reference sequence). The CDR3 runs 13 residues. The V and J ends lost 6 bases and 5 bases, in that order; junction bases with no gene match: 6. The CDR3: CASRQTGPYGYTF. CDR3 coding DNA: TGTGCCAGCAGGCAGACAGGGCCATATGGCTACACCTTC.

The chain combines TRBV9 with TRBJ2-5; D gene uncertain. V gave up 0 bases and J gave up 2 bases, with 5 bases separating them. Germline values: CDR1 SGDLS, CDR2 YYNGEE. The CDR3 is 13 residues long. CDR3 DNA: TGTGCCAGCAGCGTAGCCCCACAAGAGACCCAGTACTTC. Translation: CASSVAPQETQYF. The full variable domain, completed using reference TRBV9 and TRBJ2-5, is DSGVTQTPKHLITATGQRVTLRCSPRSGDLSVYWYQQSLDQGLQFLIQYYNGEERAKGNILERFSAQQFPDLHSELNLSSLELGDSALYFCASSVAPQETQYFGPGTRLLVL.

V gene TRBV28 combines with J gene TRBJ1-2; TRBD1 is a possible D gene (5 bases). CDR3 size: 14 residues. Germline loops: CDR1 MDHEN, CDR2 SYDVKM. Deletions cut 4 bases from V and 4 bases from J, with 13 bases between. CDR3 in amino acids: CASSSTDSFYGYTF. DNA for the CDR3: TGTGCCAGCAGTTCGACTGACAGTTTCTATGGCTACACCTTC.

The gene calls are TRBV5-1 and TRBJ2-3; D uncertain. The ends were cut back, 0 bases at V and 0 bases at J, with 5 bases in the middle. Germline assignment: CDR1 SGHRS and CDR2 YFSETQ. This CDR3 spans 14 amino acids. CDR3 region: CASSLDSSTDTQYF. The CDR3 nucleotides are TGCGCCAGCAGCTTGGACAGTAGCACAGATACGCAGTATTTT.

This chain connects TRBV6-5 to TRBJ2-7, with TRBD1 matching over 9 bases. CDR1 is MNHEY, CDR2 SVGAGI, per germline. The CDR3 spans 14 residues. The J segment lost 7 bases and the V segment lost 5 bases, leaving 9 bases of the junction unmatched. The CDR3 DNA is TGTGCCAGCAGTATTCCGGGACAGGGACGGGAGCAGTACTTC. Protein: CASSIPGQGREQYF.

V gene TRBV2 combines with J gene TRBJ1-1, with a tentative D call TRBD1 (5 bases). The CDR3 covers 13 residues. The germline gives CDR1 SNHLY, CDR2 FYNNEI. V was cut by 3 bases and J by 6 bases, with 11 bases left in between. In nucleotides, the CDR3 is TGTGCCAGCAGTGATATAGGGGATGCTGAAGCTTTCTTT. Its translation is CASSDIGDAEAFF.

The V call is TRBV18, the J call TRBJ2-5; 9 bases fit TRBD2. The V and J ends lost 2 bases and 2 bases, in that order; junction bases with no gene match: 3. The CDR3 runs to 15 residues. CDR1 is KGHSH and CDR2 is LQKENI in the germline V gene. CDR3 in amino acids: CASSPSGGSQETQYF. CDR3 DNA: TGTGCCAGCTCACCAAGCGGGGGGTCGCAAGAGACCCAGTACTTC.

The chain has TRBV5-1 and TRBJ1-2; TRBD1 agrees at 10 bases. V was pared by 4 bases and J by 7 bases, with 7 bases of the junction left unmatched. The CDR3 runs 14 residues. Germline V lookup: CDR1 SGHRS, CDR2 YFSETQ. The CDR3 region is CASSARTGGGGYTF. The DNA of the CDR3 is TGCGCCAGCAGCGCGAGGACAGGGGGAGGTGGCTACACCTTC.

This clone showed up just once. In nucleotides, the CDR3 is TGTGCCAGCACGACAGGGGGTAGGAATTCACCCCTCCACTTT. This translates into CASTTGGRNSPLHF. The chain links TRBV2 to TRBJ1-6; 9 bases are shared with TRBD1. Germline CDR1 reads SNHLY; CDR2 reads FYNNEI. This CDR3 contains 14 residues. The ends lost 7 bases at V and 7 bases at J; junction bases unmatched: 5.

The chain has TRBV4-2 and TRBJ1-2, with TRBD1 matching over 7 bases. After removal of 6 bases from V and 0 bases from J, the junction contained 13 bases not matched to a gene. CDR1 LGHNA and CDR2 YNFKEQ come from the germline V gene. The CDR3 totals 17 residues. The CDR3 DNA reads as TGTGCCAGCAGTGCGGAGACAGGGAAGGGAGCTAACTATGGCTACACCTTC. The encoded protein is CASSAETGKGANYGYTF.

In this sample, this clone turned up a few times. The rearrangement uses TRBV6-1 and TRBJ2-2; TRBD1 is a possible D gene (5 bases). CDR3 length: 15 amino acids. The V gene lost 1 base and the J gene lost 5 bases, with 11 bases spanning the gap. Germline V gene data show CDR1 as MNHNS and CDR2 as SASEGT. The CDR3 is CASSEGQGKTGELFF. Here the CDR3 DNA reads TGTGCCAGCAGTGAAGGGCAGGGAAAGACCGGGGAGCTGTTTTTT.

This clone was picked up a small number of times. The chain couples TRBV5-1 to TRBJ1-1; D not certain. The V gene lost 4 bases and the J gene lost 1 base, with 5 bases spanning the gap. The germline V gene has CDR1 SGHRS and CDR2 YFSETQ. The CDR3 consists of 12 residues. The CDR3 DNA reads TGCGCCAGCAGCATCGGGAACACTGAAGCTTTCTTT. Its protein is CASSIGNTEAFF. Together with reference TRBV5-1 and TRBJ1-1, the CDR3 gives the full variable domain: KAGVTQTPRYLIKTRGQQVTLSCSPISGHRSVSWYQQTPGQGLQFLFEYFSETQRNKGNFPGRFSGRQFSNSRSEMNVSTLELGDSALYLCASSIGNTEAFFGQGTRLTVV.

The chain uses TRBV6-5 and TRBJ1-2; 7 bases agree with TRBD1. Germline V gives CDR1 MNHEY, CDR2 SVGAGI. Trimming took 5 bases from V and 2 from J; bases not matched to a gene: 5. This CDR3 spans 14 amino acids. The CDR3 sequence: CASSPQGDNYGYTF. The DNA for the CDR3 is TGTGCCAGCAGTCCCCAGGGGGACAACTATGGCTACACCTTC.

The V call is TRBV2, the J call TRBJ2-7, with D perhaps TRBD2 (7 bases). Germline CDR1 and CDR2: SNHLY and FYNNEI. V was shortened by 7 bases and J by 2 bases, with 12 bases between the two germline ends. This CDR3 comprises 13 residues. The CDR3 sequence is CASKSGGAYEQYF. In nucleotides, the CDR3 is TGTGCCAGCAAGTCGGGGGGCGCCTACGAGCAGTACTTC.

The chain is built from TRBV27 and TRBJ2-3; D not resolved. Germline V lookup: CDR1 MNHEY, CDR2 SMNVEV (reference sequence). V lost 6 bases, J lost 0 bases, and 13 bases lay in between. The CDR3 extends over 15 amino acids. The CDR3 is CASSISGFSTDTQYF. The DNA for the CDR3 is TGTGCCAGCAGCATATCAGGTTTTAGCACAGATACGCAGTATTTT.

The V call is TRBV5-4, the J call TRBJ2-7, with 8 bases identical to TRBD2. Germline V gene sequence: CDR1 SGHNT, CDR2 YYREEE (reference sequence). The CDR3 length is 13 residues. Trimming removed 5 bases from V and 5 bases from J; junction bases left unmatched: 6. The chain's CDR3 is CASRRRGGNEQYF. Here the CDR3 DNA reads TGTGCCAGCAGGAGACGGGGGGGCAACGAGCAGTACTTC.

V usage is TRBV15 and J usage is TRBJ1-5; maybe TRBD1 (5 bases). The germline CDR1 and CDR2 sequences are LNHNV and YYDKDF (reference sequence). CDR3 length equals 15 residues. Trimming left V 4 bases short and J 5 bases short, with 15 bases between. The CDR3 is CATSIATGGYQPQHF. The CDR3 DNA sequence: TGTGCCACCAGCATCGCTACCGGGGGTTATCAGCCCCAGCATTTT.

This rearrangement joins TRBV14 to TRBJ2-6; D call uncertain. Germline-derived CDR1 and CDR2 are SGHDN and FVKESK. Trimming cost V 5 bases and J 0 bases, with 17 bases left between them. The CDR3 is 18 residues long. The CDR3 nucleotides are TGTGCCAGCAGCAACCCGAGAAAGCCTTTCTCTGGGGCCAACGTCCTGACTTTC. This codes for CASSNPRKPFSGANVLTF.

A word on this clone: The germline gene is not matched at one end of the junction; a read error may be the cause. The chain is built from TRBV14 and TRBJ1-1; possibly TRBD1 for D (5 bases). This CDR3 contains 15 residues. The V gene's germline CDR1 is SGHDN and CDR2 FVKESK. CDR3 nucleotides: TGTGCCAGCAGTCAAGCCCCAGGGAGGCACACTGAAGCTTTCTTT. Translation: CASSQAPGRHTEAFF.

The CDR3, as DNA: TGTGCCAGCAAGGCGGGTTCTAGCACAGATACGCAGTATTTT. Its translation is CASKAGSSTDTQYF. The rearrangement links TRBV2 to TRBJ2-3, with D perhaps matching TRBD2 (5 bases). The V gene's germline CDR1 is SNHLY and CDR2 FYNNEI. V lost 7 bases and J 0 bases, leaving 11 bases between the germline ends. This CDR3 is built from 14 residues.

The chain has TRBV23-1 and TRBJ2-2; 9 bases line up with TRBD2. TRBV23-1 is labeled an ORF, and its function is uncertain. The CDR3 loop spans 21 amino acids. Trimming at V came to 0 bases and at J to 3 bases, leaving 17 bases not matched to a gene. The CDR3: CASSQSEGQGLAGAYTGELFF. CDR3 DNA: TGCGCCAGCAGTCAATCGGAGGGGCAGGGATTAGCGGGGGCCTACACCGGGGAGCTGTTTTTT.

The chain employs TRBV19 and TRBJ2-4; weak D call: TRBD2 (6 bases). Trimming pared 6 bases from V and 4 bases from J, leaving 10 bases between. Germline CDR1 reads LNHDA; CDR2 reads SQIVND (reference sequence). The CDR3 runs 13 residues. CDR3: CASRRDGKNIQYF. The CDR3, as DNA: TGTGCCAGTAGGCGGGACGGGAAAAACATTCAGTACTTC.

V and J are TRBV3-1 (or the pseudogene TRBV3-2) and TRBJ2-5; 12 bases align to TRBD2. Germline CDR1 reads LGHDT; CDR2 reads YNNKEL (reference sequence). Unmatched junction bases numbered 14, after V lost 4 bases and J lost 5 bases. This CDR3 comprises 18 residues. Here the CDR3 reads CASSPQGLAGGSVETQYF. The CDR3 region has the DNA TGTGCCAGCAGCCCCCAGGGGCTAGCGGGGGGGTCTGTGGAGACCCAGTACTTC.

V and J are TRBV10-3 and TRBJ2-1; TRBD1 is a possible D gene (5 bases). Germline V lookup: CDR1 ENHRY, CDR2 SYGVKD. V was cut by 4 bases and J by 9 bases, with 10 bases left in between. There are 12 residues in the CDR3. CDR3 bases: TGTGCCATCAGTGTGGGGCCCGGTGAGCAGTTCTTC. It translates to CAISVGPGEQFF.

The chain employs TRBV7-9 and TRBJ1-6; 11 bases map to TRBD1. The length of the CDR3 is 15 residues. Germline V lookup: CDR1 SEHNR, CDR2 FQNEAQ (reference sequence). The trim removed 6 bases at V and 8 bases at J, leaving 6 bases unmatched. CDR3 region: CASSHQDRGHSPLHF. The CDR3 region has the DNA TGTGCCAGCAGTCATCAGGACAGGGGGCATTCACCCCTCCACTTT.

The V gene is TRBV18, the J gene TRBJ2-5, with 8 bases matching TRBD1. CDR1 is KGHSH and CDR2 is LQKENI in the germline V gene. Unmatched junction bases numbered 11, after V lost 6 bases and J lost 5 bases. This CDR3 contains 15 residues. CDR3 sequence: CASSRGQGKMETQYF. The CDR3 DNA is TGTGCCAGCTCCCGAGGACAGGGAAAGATGGAGACCCAGTACTTC.

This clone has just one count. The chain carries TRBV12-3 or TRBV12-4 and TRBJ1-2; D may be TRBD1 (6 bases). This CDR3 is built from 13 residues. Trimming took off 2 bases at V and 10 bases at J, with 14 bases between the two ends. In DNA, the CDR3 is TGTGCCAGCAGTTTACCGGCAGGGGTTGACTACACCTTC. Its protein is CASSLPAGVDYTF.

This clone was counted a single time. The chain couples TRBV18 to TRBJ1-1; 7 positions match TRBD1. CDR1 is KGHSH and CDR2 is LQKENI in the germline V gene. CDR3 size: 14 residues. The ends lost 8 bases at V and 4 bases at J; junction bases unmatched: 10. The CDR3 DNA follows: TGTGCCAGCGCATGGACAGGCGAGTTCACTGAAGCTTTCTTT. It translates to CASAWTGEFTEAFF.